The text below deals with one TCR beta chain. What this receptor recognizes is not known. Per-nucleotide qualities are absent, and no much larger clonotype sits a single base away. At one collaborating source in Seattle, patients were enrolled during active infection and were followed longitudinally through the course of disease. Collaborating institutions collected whole blood in K2EDTA tubes following their own protocols. For TCRbeta analysis, collaborator samples were shipped as frozen whole blood, as isolated PBMCs, or as DNA extracted from either sample type. The source of the sample is a study of blood T cell repertoires in COVID-19 (dated by TCRdb to about 2020). About the investigation overall: The collaborator samples originated in the United States, Italy and Spain and spanned the acute and convalescent phases of COVID-19. Samples were obtained from the ongoing ImmuneRACE study (first 160 participants) and from 1,254 subjects provided by 6 global collaborators. A de-identified subject ID, COVID-19 status, age in years and sex were almost always included in the sample metadata. The dataset comprised deeply sampled blood TCRbeta repertoires from subjects exposed to, actively infected with, or recovered from COVID-19. The repertoires were made available in a free public database intended to serve as a resource for research on the immune response to SARS-CoV-2. Where HLA class I and class II types were available, the types were taken from metadata supplied by the sample provider, not from assay-based typing. The prospective study material was composed of cDNA or gDNA derived from T cells, B-cell-depleted T cells, or PBMCs.

The immunoSEQ Assay, a bias-controlled multiplex PCR, was used to amplify TCRbeta CDR3 regions from genomic DNA. Per the authors' processing: Nucleated cell counts per sample were estimated from amplification of reference gene primers within the assay. To quantify the absolute abundance of each unique TCRbeta CDR3 rearrangement, sequence reads were collapsed and filtered. For each sample, productive Simpson clonality was calculated by taking the square root of Simpson's diversity index across productive rearrangements. The table comes from immuneACCESS by way of TCRdb, which keeps in-frame sequences with V and J called. Part of the clones is missing from these tables; in studies checked, under half for an unresolved V gene and the rest for unknown reasons. V, J and clone size were drawn from that table, and D and trimming were deduced from the DNA. The sample table shows 180,000 or so clones, and about 86% are seen once. Approximately 11% of the sample rests with the top ten.

Paper-wide results and their limitations: Clinical and demographic metadata were provided uncurated, with the amount varying by source and participant.

Based on the germline V gene (reference sequence), the CDR1 and CDR2 sequences are MNHNY and SVGAGI. Spanning cysteine to phenylalanine, the CDR3 consists of 14 amino acids. CDR3 DNA only is kept here, 42 bases in frame from base 1. Trimming at the junction amounts to 6 bases on V and 5 bases on J, and the germline ends lie 13 bases apart. The source material was peripheral blood. This receptor was obtained from an older woman with COVID-19, enrolled during active disease. The chain joins TRBV6-6 to TRBJ2-2, with an unclear D gene assignment. The sequence in DNA is TGTGCCAGCAGCCACCAAGCGCGGACCGGGGAGCTGTTTTTT. Its protein is CASSHQARTGELFF.